The clone carrying this TCR beta chain came up many times. Its antigen is undetermined. MiXCR, run by TCRdb on the RACE reads, gives a single entry per CDR3 protein. Of 33,000 or so distinct CDR3 sequences detected, 9% to 15% appear once; the ten largest clones hold roughly 2%. This record belongs to a study of human T cells and chemical hapten exposure. Time point denoted: pre-sensitization, week 0. Described treatment: therapeutic diphenylcyclopropenone sensitization with weekly scalp DPC. The template was total RNA from unfractionated whole blood. Alopecia patients, 18 to 70 years old and DPC-suitable, served as donors. Study-wide points: Given that the donors had alopecia, their immune response may differ from that seen in healthy people.

Germline loops: CDR1 SGHRS, CDR2 YFSETQ. Trimming removed 0 bases at V and 6 bases at J, with 13 bases between. This CDR3 region has 15 residues. The sequenced sample was whole blood, obtained in connection with sensitization to the hapten diphenylcyclopropenone (DPC). The receptor comes from a woman aged 40 to 49 with alopecia areata. Some clones in this sample may be carry-over from other donors' samples. V gene TRBV5-1 combines with J gene TRBJ2-4; a weak D match, TRBD2 (5 bases). The CDR3 loop reads CASSLARGRVNIQYF. The CDR3 nucleotides are TGCGCCAGCAGCTTGGCACGAGGGCGCGTAAACATTCAGTACTTC.